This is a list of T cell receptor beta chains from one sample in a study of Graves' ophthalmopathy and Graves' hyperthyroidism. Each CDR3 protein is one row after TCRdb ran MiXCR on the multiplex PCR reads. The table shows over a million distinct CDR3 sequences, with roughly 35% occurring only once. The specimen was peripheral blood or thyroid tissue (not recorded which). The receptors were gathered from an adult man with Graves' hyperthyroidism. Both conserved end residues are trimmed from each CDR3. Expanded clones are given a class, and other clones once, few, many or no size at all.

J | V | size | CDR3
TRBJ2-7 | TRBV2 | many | ASSDVLSAGEQY
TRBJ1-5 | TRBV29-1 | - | SVSQARDSNQPQH
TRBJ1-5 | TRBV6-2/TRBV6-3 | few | ASWTGGSNQPQH
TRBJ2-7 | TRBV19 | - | ASSIRQGKSYEQY
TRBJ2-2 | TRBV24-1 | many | ATTPGQGNTGELF
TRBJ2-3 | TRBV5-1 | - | ASSLRRELADTQY
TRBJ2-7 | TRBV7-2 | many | ASSLNSGRMVYEQY
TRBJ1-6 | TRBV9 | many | ASSVEGSYNSPLH
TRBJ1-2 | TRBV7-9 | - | ASSSPPPGQAIYGYT
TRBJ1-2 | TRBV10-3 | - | AISESRGNNYGYT
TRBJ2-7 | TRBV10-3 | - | AISETGTGSEQY
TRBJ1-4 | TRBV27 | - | ASKAWVANEKLF
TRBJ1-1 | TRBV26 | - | AWSPGTGFWGTEAF
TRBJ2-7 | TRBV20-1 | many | SARFPRQVEQY
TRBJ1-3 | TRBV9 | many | ASSFLDTGSGNTIY
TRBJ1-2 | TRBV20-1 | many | SASHLSNYGYT
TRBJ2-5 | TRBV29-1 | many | SVVNWAQVQETQY
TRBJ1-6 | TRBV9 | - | ANRAAHSPLH
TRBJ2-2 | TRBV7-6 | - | ASSSSGTGLILRELF
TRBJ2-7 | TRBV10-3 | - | ASSFGDISYEQY
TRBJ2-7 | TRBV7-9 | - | ASSLSGLTSEQY
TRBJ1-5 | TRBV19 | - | ASSLTDRGRLIWYQPQH
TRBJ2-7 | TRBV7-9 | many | ASSGASGRNEQY
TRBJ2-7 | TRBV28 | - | ASSFRNVLKQY
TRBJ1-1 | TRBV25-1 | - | ASKRQDWAEAF
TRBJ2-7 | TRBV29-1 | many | SVVLGGAYEQY
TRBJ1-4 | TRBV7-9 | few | ASSLDLPTEWEKLF
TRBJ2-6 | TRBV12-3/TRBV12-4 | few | ASSHLRAQWPGANVLT
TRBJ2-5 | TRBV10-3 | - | ASSSGGARWETQY
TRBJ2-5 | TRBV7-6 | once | ASSLRLWETQY
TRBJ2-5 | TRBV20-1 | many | SARSVAGAFGETQY
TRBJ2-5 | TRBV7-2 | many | ASTSQREGRETQY
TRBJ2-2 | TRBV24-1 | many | ATSEVDGELF